These 18 T cell receptor beta chains were sequenced from one sample in a study of T cell repertoires in cytomegalovirus infection. TCRdb re-called the reads with MiXCR, one entry per CDR3 protein. The sample includes approximately 630,000 distinct CDR3 sequences, roughly a quarter of them seen just once. Sequences were obtained from CD8+ T cells from PBMCs. The receptors here all came from a human donor in good health (CMV status not recorded). Some clones in this sample may be carry-over from other donors' samples.

The genes are TRBV25-1 and TRBJ2-5; D not certain. The germline gives CDR1 MGHDK, CDR2 SYGVNS. V shed 4 bases and J shed 2 bases, with 11 bases lying between them. The CDR3 has 14 residues. The CDR3 DNA is TGTGCCAGCAGTGGAGGCGACCGTCAAGAGACCCAGTACTTC. It translates to CASSGGDRQETQYF.

The chain links TRBV5-1 to TRBJ1-2, with 8 bases matching TRBD1. This CDR3 contains 17 residues. The ends lost 1 base at V and 0 bases at J; junction bases unmatched: 8. CDR1 SGHRS and CDR2 YFSETQ come from the germline V gene. The CDR3 sequence: CASSLFAGGETNYGYTF. CDR3 nucleotide sequence: TGCGCCAGCAGCTTGTTTGCAGGGGGCGAGACTAACTATGGCTACACCTTC.

V usage is TRBV24-1 and J usage is TRBJ2-6; D is uncertain. V shed 8 bases and J shed 4 bases, with 11 bases lying between them. Germline lookup yields CDR1 KGHDR and CDR2 SFDVKD. The CDR3 is made up of 14 amino acids. The CDR3 protein is CATNPGPGANVLTF. As DNA, the CDR3 is TGTGCCACCAACCCAGGCCCCGGGGCCAACGTCCTGACTTTC.

J is TRBJ1-1 and V is TRBV5-1, with TRBD1 as a possible D gene (6 bases). Trimming cost V 2 bases and J 1 base, with 15 bases left between them. Germline loops: CDR1 SGHRS, CDR2 YFSETQ. This CDR3 has 16 amino acids. CDR3: CASSFHVGTRNTEAFF. CDR3 in DNA: TGCGCCAGCAGCTTTCACGTAGGGACACGGAACACTGAAGCTTTCTTT.

A note on this clonotype: With a much larger clone just one base away, this may be a read error. The gene calls are TRBV7-4 and TRBJ1-6; a possible D gene is TRBD1 (6 bases). Looked up from germline, CDR1 is SGHVT and CDR2 is SQSDAQ. This CDR3 region has 15 residues. Trimming shortened V by 5 bases and J by 5 bases, and 13 bases separated the two germline ends. Here the CDR3 reads CASSTRQDNNSPLHF. In DNA form, the CDR3 reads TGTGCCAGCAGCACACGACAGGACAATAATTCACCCCTCCACTTT.

This clonotype was found a few times. The chain joins TRBV2 to TRBJ1-6, with D uncertain. The germline V gene has CDR1 SNHLY and CDR2 FYNNEI. The V and J ends lost 7 bases and 6 bases respectively, with 16 bases between them. CDR3 length equals 15 residues. The CDR3 nucleotides are TGTGCCAGCAACCTCGAGGGAGGTCCTAATTCACCCCTCCACTTT. Amino acid sequence: CASNLEGGPNSPLHF.

This clonotype was seen at least ten times. This chain uses TRBV28 with TRBJ2-5; D uncertain. The CDR3 sequence is 15 residues long. The V end was cut by 6 bases, the J end by 3 bases, with 17 bases between. Germline CDR1 reads MDHEN; CDR2 reads SYDVKM. In DNA form, the CDR3 reads TGTGCCAGCAGATTTACCTGGACGGAAAAAGAGACCCAGTACTTC. Translated, it gives CASRFTWTEKETQYF.

The chain employs TRBV29-1 and TRBJ1-4, with D uncertain. Trimming cost V 4 bases and J 7 bases, with 10 bases left between them. Germline assignment: CDR1 SQVTM and CDR2 ANQGSEA. The CDR3 has 12 amino acids. The CDR3: CSVGGGPEKLFF. CDR3 sequence (DNA): TGCAGCGTTGGCGGTGGTCCTGAAAAACTGTTTTTT.

The chain couples TRBV27 to TRBJ2-1; TRBD2 might be the D (6 bases). Germline CDR1 MNHEY, CDR2 SMNVEV (reference sequence). The CDR3 sequence is 14 residues long. Trimming shortened V by 2 bases and J by 6 bases, and 11 bases separated the two germline ends. CDR3 sequence reads: CASSLRKGGNEQFF. The CDR3, as DNA: TGTGCCAGCAGTTTACGGAAGGGAGGCAATGAGCAGTTCTTC.

This clonotype appeared a few times. V usage is TRBV7-2 and J usage is TRBJ1-1, with D possibly TRBD1 on 6 matching bases. CDR1 is SGHTA and CDR2 is FQGNSA in the germline V gene. The CDR3 spans 12 residues. Between the trimmed V and J ends, which lost 5 bases and 6 bases, there was a span of 10 bases. The CDR3 bases are TGTGCCAGCAGCCAGGGGACGGCTGAAGCTTTCTTT. Its protein is CASSQGTAEAFF.

The rearrangement uses TRBV28 and TRBJ1-5; D possibly corresponds to TRBD1 (6 bases). The length of the CDR3 is 15 residues. V was cut by 2 bases and J by 5 bases, with 13 bases left in between. Germline V lookup: CDR1 MDHEN, CDR2 SYDVKM. The CDR3: CASSLVQGPYQPQHF. The CDR3 DNA is TGTGCCAGCAGTTTAGTCCAGGGGCCCTATCAGCCCCAGCATTTT.

In this sample, this clonotype turned up a few times. The chain couples TRBV28 to TRBJ1-6; 8 positions match TRBD1. The CDR3 length is 19 residues. V was pared by 11 bases and J by 9 bases, with 27 bases of the junction left unmatched. CDR1 is MDHEN and CDR2 is SYDVKM in the germline V gene. The CDR3 is CASPIRDRPDKGIGSPLHF. The CDR3 DNA is TGTGCCTCCCCAATCCGGGACAGGCCCGATAAAGGTATAGGTTCACCCCTCCACTTT. Full variable domain (missing parts from reference TRBV28 and TRBJ1-6): DVKVTQSSRYLVKRTGEKVFLECVQDMDHENMFWYRQDPGLGLRLIYFSYDVKMKEKGDIPEGYSVSREKKERFSLILESASTNQTSMYLCASPIRDRPDKGIGSPLHFGNGTRLTVT.

In its sample, this clonotype was seen many times. The V call is TRBV7-6, the J call TRBJ1-6, with D perhaps matching TRBD1 (6 bases). From germline, CDR1 is SGHVS and CDR2 FNYEAQ. V was cut by 5 bases and J by 11 bases, with 25 bases left in between. This CDR3 region has 17 residues. Here the CDR3 DNA reads TGTGCCAGCAGCCCAACCGGCGGGGCCCATAGGGGGACACCCCTCCACTTT. Its protein is CASSPTGGAHRGTPLHF. Complete variable domain (other parts from reference TRBV7-6 and TRBJ1-6): GAGVSQSPRYKVTKRGQDVALRCDPISGHVSLYWYRQALGQGPEFLTYFNYEAQQDKSGLPNDRFSAERPEGSISTLTIQRTEQRDSAMYRCASSPTGGAHRGTPLHFGNGTRLTVT.

The rearrangement links TRBV20-1 to TRBJ1-5, with D possibly TRBD1 on 6 matching bases. V gave up 5 bases and J gave up 0 bases, with 14 bases separating them. CDR3 length: 15 residues. The V gene's germline CDR1 is DFQATT and CDR2 SNEGSKA (reference sequence). The CDR3 reads CSALGQTHSNQPQHF. The DNA for the CDR3 is TGCAGTGCTTTGGGACAAACCCATAGCAATCAGCCCCAGCATTTT.

This clonotype was counted between two and nine times. J is TRBJ2-3 and V is TRBV7-9, with 7 bases matching TRBD1. CDR3 length: 15 amino acids. V gave up 4 bases and J gave up 2 bases; unmatched junction bases: 6. The germline V gene encodes CDR1 SEHNR and CDR2 FQNEAQ (reference sequence). The CDR3 sequence is CASSSEGAATDTQYF. The CDR3 DNA follows: TGTGCCAGCAGCTCAGAGGGGGCAGCCACAGATACGCAGTATTTT.

V usage is TRBV7-9 and J usage is TRBJ1-2, with D possibly being TRBD1 (5 bases). Per the germline V gene, CDR1 is SEHNR and CDR2 is FQNEAQ (reference sequence). V gave up 4 bases and J gave up 9 bases, with 12 bases separating them. This CDR3 has 12 residues. CDR3 residues: CASSSGSPSYTF. The CDR3 coding sequence is TGTGCCAGCAGCTCAGGGAGTCCAAGCTACACCTTC.

This clonotype has a count of ten or more. The chain uses TRBV6-2 or TRBV6-3 and TRBJ2-1; 8 nucleotides align to TRBD1. After removal of 2 bases from V and 8 bases from J, the junction contained 5 bases not matched to a gene. CDR1 is MNHEY and CDR2 is SVGEGT in the germline V gene. The CDR3 is 14 amino acids. CDR3 amino acids: CASSYNSRGHEQFF. Written as DNA, the CDR3 is TGTGCCAGCAGTTACAACTCCAGGGGGCATGAGCAGTTCTTC.

This clonotype appeared many times. This chain joins TRBV7-6 and TRBJ2-7; 11 nucleotides agree with TRBD2. Germline V lookup: CDR1 SGHVS, CDR2 FNYEAQ. Trimming took 5 bases from V and 5 from J; bases not matched to a gene: 5. This CDR3 contains 14 residues. The CDR3 spells CASSSSGGANEQYF. Here the CDR3 DNA reads TGTGCCAGCAGCAGTAGCGGGGGGGCAAACGAGCAGTACTTC.